A single sample gave rise to the 24 T cell receptor beta chains below, sequenced in a study of control samples from healthy donors and cancer patients. Assay: immunoSEQ multiplex PCR; the TCRdb copy retains only in-frame clones and omits some. This sample has over 85,000 clones, with about 91% found just once. Sequenced input: blood. These receptor sequences come from a woman younger than 30 in good health.

The chain uses TRBV28 and TRBJ1-2, with a possible D match to TRBD1 (5 bases). This CDR3 comprises 15 residues. Germline V gene sequence: CDR1 MDHEN, CDR2 SYDVKM. V lost 3 bases, J lost 4 bases, and 15 bases lay in between. This CDR3 reads CASSFGPRVGYGYTF. CDR3 DNA sequence: TGTGCCAGCAGTTTTGGGCCCAGGGTTGGCTATGGCTACACCTTC.

The genes are TRBV27 and TRBJ1-5; TRBD1 matches 7 bases. The CDR3 spans 15 residues. CDR1 and CDR2 from the germline V gene are MNHEY and SMNVEV (reference sequence). V shed 6 bases and J 0 bases; nucleotides not matched to a gene: 5. This chain's CDR3 is CASSLTGISNQPQHF. DNA for the CDR3: TGTGCCAGCAGCTTGACAGGGATTAGCAATCAGCCCCAGCATTTT.

The V call is TRBV19, the J call TRBJ1-3; 7 bases match TRBD1. Germline CDR1 is LNHDA and CDR2 is SQIVND (reference sequence). The CDR3 has 14 residues. J was trimmed by 2 bases and V by 7 bases; bases with no gene match: 5. The CDR3: CASTTGTAGNTIYF. DNA for the CDR3: TGTGCCAGTACCACCGGGACAGCTGGAAACACCATATATTTT. The complete variable domain, with remaining parts taken from reference TRBV19 and TRBJ1-3, reads DGGITQSPKYLFRKEGQNVTLSCEQNLNHDAMYWYRQDPGQGLRLIYYSQIVNDFQKGDIAEGYSVSREKKESFPLTVTSAQKNPTAFYLCASTTGTAGNTIYFGEGSWLTVV.

V usage is TRBV3-1 (or the pseudogene TRBV3-2) and J usage is TRBJ2-7, with 9 bases lining up with TRBD1. Germline V gene lookup returns CDR1 LGHDT and CDR2 YNNKEL (reference sequence). The J segment lost 6 bases and the V segment lost 2 bases, leaving 5 bases of the junction unmatched. The CDR3 totals 14 residues. The CDR3 nucleotides read TGTGCCAGCAGCCAACAATCGACAGGGGGCGAGCAGTACTTC. This encodes CASSQQSTGGEQYF.

The chain employs TRBV4-2 and TRBJ1-2; D is undetermined. CDR1 and CDR2 from the germline V gene are LGHNA and YNFKEQ. There are 17 residues in the CDR3. Between the trimmed V and J ends, which lost 2 bases and 1 base, there was a span of 17 bases. The CDR3 here is CASSQSDGSGRNYGYTF. The CDR3 bases are TGTGCCAGCAGCCAATCGGACGGGAGCGGTCGTAACTATGGCTACACCTTC.

This clone was detected once. The chain recombines TRBV5-1 with TRBJ1-1, with 8 bases identical to TRBD1. The CDR3 is made up of 17 amino acids. Germline V gene sequence: CDR1 SGHRS, CDR2 YFSETQ. The V gene end was trimmed by 4 bases and the J gene end by 1 base; junction bases not matched to a gene: 12. The CDR3 reads CASSREPGQETNTEAFF. CDR3 DNA: TGCGCCAGCAGCCGGGAACCGGGACAGGAAACGAACACTGAAGCTTTCTTT.

Concerning this clone itself: Other DNA sequences in this sample translate to the same CDR3. This chain uses TRBV5-1 with TRBJ2-3, with TRBD1 identical over 8 bases. Germline assignment: CDR1 SGHRS and CDR2 YFSETQ. V lost 2 bases to trimming and J lost 4 bases; unmatched junction nucleotides: 3. The CDR3 contains 14 residues. This CDR3 is CASSLGQGADTQYF. The CDR3 nucleotides are TGCGCCAGCAGCTTAGGACAGGGAGCAGATACGCAGTATTTT.

The chain carries TRBV2 and TRBJ2-5; no definite D call. This CDR3 is built from 14 residues. In germline, CDR1 is SNHLY, CDR2 FYNNEI. Trimming stripped 3 bases from V and 1 base from J, with 9 bases between. CDR3 amino acids: CASSDASPQETQYF. CDR3 DNA sequence: TGTGCCAGCAGTGATGCCAGCCCCCAAGAGACCCAGTACTTC. The entire variable domain, with the rest obtained from reference TRBV2 and TRBJ2-5, is as follows: EPEVTQTPSHQVTQMGQEVILRCVPISNHLYFYWYRQILGQKVEFLVSFYNNEISEKSEIFDDQFSVERPDGSNFTLKIRSTKLEDSAMYFCASSDASPQETQYFGPGTRLLVL.

The V call is TRBV7-2, the J call TRBJ1-1; tentatively, D is TRBD1 (5 bases). Per the germline V gene, CDR1 is SGHTA and CDR2 is FQGNSA. Trimming stripped 1 base from V and 1 base from J, with 19 bases between. The CDR3 contains 18 residues. The CDR3 DNA sequence: TGTGCCAGCAGCTTAGACCTTAGAAGGGGAAGGCGGAACACTGAAGCTTTCTTT. The encoded protein is CASSLDLRRGRRNTEAFF.

This sequence joins TRBV15 and TRBJ2-5; 10 bases are a match to TRBD1. Germline CDR1 LNHNV, CDR2 YYDKDF (reference sequence). V was pared by 1 base and J by 5 bases, with 7 bases of the junction left unmatched. This CDR3 is built from 16 residues. The CDR3 DNA is TGTGCCACCAGCAGAGTGGGACAGGGGCTCGGGGAGACCCAGTACTTC. Encoded protein: CATSRVGQGLGETQYF.

The rearrangement uses TRBV27 and TRBJ2-2; either TRBD1 or TRBD2 may supply D (5 bases each). This CDR3 is built from 16 residues. Germline values: CDR1 MNHEY, CDR2 SMNVEV (reference sequence). V lost 3 bases to trimming and J lost 0 bases, with 11 bases between them. The CDR3 DNA sequence: TGTGCCAGCAGTTTGAGGGGCTTCGCGAACACCGGGGAGCTGTTTTTT. Its protein is CASSLRGFANTGELFF.

The chain combines TRBV6-1 with TRBJ1-3; TRBD1 is a possible D gene (6 bases). The CDR3 sequence is 15 residues long. From germline, CDR1 is MNHNS and CDR2 SASEGT. V lost 2 bases and J 4 bases, leaving 12 bases between the germline ends. The DNA for the CDR3 is TGTGCCAGCAGTGAACTCAGGGGTAAAGGAAACACCATATATTTT. Its translation: CASSELRGKGNTIYF.

This chain joins TRBV4-1 and TRBJ2-1, with TRBD2 matching 9 bases. CDR3 length equals 16 residues. Germline values: CDR1 MGHRA, CDR2 YSYEKL. Unmatched junction bases numbered 10, after V lost 3 bases and J lost 7 bases. CDR3 in DNA: TGCGCCAGCAGCCACCCCCTCGGGACTAGCTTTAATGAGCAGTTCTTC. The encoded protein is CASSHPLGTSFNEQFF.

V and J are TRBV6-5 and TRBJ1-2; TRBD1 matches at 9 bases. V dropped 2 bases and J dropped 5; count of bases not matched to a gene: 9. The germline V gene has CDR1 MNHEY and CDR2 SVGAGI. The CDR3 extends over 16 amino acids. CDR3 sequence: CASSYPGQGIIYGYTF. CDR3 nucleotide sequence: TGTGCCAGCAGTTACCCGGGACAGGGAATAATATATGGCTACACCTTC.

This clone has just one count. CDR3 sequence reads: CASSLALSYGYTF. The DNA of the CDR3 is TGTGCCAGCAGCTTAGCCTTAAGCTATGGCTACACCTTC. The chain employs TRBV7-8 and TRBJ1-2; D is unclear. The CDR3 sequence is 13 residues long. Germline V gives CDR1 SGHVS, CDR2 FQNEAQ. Trimming removed 0 bases from V and 4 bases from J, with 6 bases in between.

This chain uses TRBV5-1 with TRBJ2-6; 7 nucleotides agree with TRBD1. Looked up from germline, CDR1 is SGHRS and CDR2 is YFSETQ. V lost 4 bases, J lost 2 bases, and 12 bases stayed unmatched. CDR3 size: 18 residues. The CDR3 DNA sequence: TGCGCCAGCAGCCCTCGAGTCCAGACAGGGACTGGGGCCAACGTCCTGACTTTC. This sequence encodes CASSPRVQTGTGANVLTF.

The genes are TRBV9 and TRBJ2-1, with TRBD2 matching 7 bases. From germline, CDR1 is SGDLS and CDR2 YYNGEE. The CDR3 has 16 residues. J was trimmed by 4 bases and V by 3 bases; bases with no gene match: 10. CDR3 in amino acids: CASSGPGASGYNEQFF. CDR3 DNA sequence: TGTGCCAGCAGCGGACCCGGGGCTAGCGGTTACAATGAGCAGTTCTTC.

V is TRBV5-6 and J is TRBJ1-3; D not certain. Germline CDR1 reads SGHDT; CDR2 reads YYEEEE. The germline V and J ends were trimmed by 0 bases and 0 bases, with 10 bases remaining between them. The CDR3 is 16 amino acids. CDR3 DNA sequence: TGTGCCAGCAGCTTGGGCCCCCCGCGCTCTGGAAACACCATATATTTT. Amino acids: CASSLGPPRSGNTIYF.

This rearrangement joins TRBV6-6 to TRBJ2-2; tentatively, D is TRBD1 or TRBD2 (5 bases each). The CDR3 is 15 amino acids. Trimming took 2 bases from V and 3 from J, leaving 10 bases between them. Germline CDR1 is MNHNY and CDR2 is SVGAGI (reference sequence). For the CDR3, the DNA is TGTGCCAGCAGTTACGGGGGTACCGACACCGGGGAGCTGTTTTTT. Residues: CASSYGGTDTGELFF.

The chain joins TRBV6-2 or TRBV6-3 to TRBJ2-3; the match to TRBD2 covers 9 bases. The germline CDR1 and CDR2 sequences are MNHEY and SVGEGT. V shed 6 bases, J shed 2 bases, and the junction held 6 bases outside the gene matches. The CDR3 length is 15 residues. CDR3 sequence (DNA): TGTGCCAGCAGCACCGCGGGGGGGGCCACAGATACGCAGTATTTT. It specifies CASSTAGGATDTQYF.

The chain carries TRBV27 and TRBJ1-2; D perhaps matches TRBD1 (5 bases). In germline, CDR1 is MNHEY, CDR2 SMNVEV (reference sequence). The germline V and J ends were trimmed by 0 bases and 4 bases, with 12 bases remaining between them. The CDR3 sequence is 15 residues long. Here the CDR3 DNA reads TGTGCCAGCAGTTTATCAGCGGGACTCTTCTATGGCTACACCTTC. Its translation: CASSLSAGLFYGYTF.

The V and J genes are TRBV2 and TRBJ1-5; D call uncertain. CDR1 and CDR2 from the germline V gene are SNHLY and FYNNEI. V gave up 3 bases and J gave up 1 base, with 7 bases separating them. CDR3 size: 14 residues. The CDR3 is CASSDKVSNQPQHF. In DNA form, the CDR3 reads TGTGCCAGCAGTGACAAGGTGAGCAATCAGCCCCAGCATTTT.

CDR3 sequence: CASSEGGHGNTIYF. The CDR3 region has the DNA TGTGCCAGCAGTGAGGGGGGGCATGGAAACACCATATATTTT. The V gene is TRBV6-1, the J gene TRBJ1-3; D might be TRBD1 (6 bases). In germline, CDR1 is MNHNS, CDR2 SASEGT. The CDR3 is 14 residues long. Trimming took 3 bases from V and 3 from J, leaving 9 bases between them.

V and J are TRBV6-5 and TRBJ1-1; no reliable D call. V lost 6 bases and J 1 base, leaving 15 bases between the germline ends. Germline loops: CDR1 MNHEY, CDR2 SVGAGI. This CDR3 is 15 amino acids long. The CDR3 bases are TGTGCCAGCAGCCTCTTCGGGATAGGGAACACTGAAGCTTTCTTT. This codes for CASSLFGIGNTEAFF.